The entry below gives a single TCR beta chain sequence along with its context. The antigen is undetermined. Regarding treatment: approximately 9-day PBMC culture with coronavirus spike peptide pools or control peptides (ViraFEST assay). Ahead of the COVID-19 pandemic (2011-2018), the CD4+ T cells of the unexposed donor were collected. The sample is drawn from a study of vaccination and CD4 T cells after COVID-19. Study in general: Stimuli were overlapping spike peptide pools of SARS-CoV-2 and three common cold coronaviruses (HCoV-NL63, HCoV-OC43, HCoV-229E). Study-wide points: Convalescent patients studied were relatively few, and early post-infection timepoints were absent.

CD4+ T cells that had been cultured provided DNA sequenced with the Oncomine TCR Beta short-read assay. MiXCR, run by TCRdb on the PCR reads, gives a single entry per CDR3 protein. The sample contains 9,000 to 10,000 distinct CDR3 sequences, around 50% of which appear only once. V was shortened by 4 bases and J by 4 bases, with 16 bases between the two germline ends. The V gene's germline CDR1 is SGHKS and CDR2 YYEKEE (reference sequence). The CDR3 extends over 15 amino acids. Source material: CD4+ T cells from blood, cultured in vitro. The TCR comes from a human donor in good health. This chain links TRBV5-5 with TRBJ2-3; TRBD2 is a possible D gene (7 bases). CDR3 sequence: CASSGGAGRADTQYF. In DNA, the CDR3 is TGTGCCAGCAGCGGGGGGGCAGGGAGGGCAGATACGCAGTATTTT.